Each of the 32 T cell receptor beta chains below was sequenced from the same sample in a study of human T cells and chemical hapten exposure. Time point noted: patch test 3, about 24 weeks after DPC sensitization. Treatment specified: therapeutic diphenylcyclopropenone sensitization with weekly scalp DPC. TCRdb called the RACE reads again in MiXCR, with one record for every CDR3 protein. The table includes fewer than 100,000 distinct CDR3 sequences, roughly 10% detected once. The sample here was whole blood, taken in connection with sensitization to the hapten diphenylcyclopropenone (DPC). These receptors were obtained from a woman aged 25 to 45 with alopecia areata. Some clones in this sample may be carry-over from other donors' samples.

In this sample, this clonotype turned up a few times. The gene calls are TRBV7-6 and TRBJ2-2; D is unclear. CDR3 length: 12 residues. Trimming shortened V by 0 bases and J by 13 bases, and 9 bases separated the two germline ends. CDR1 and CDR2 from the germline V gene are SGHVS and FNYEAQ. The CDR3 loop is CASSLAVKRLFF. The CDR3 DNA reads TGTGCCAGCAGCTTAGCGGTAAAAAGGCTGTTTTTT.

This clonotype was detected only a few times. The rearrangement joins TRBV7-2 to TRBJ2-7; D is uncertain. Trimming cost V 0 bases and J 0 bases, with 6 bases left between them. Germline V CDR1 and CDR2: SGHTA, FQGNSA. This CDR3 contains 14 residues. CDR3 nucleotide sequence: TGTGCCAGCAGCTTAGCCGCTGGCTCCTACGAGCAGTACTTC. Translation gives CASSLAAGSYEQYF.

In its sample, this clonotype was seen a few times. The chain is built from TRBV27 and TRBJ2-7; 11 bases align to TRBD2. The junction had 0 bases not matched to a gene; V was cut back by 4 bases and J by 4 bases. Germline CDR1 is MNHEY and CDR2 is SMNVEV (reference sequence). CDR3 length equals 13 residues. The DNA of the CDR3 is TGTGCCAGCAGTTCTAGCGGGAGGTACGAGCAGTACTTC. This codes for CASSSSGRYEQYF.

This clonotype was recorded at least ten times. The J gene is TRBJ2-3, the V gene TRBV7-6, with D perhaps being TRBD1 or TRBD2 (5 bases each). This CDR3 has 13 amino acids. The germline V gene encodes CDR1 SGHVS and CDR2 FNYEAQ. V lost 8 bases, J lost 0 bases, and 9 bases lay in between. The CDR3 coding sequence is TGTGCCAGCGGGGGATGGAGCACAGATACGCAGTATTTT. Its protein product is CASGGWSTDTQYF.

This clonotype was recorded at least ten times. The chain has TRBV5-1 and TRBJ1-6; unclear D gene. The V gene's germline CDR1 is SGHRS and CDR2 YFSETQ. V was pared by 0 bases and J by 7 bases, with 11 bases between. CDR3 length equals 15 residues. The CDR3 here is CASSLAAGRNSPLHF. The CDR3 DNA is TGCGCCAGCAGCTTGGCGGCGGGAAGGAATTCACCCCTCCACTTT. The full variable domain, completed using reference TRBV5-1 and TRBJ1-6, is KAGVTQTPRYLIKTRGQQVTLSCSPISGHRSVSWYQQTPGQGLQFLFEYFSETQRNKGNFPGRFSGRQFSNSRSEMNVSTLELGDSALYLCASSLAAGRNSPLHFGNGTRLTVT.

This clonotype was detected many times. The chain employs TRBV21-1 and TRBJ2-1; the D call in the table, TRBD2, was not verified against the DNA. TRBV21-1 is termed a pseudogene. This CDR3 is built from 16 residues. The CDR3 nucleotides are TGTGCCAGCAGCAGACTAGCGGGAGTTAGGTACAATGAGCAGTTCTTC. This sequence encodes CASSRLAGVRYNEQFF.

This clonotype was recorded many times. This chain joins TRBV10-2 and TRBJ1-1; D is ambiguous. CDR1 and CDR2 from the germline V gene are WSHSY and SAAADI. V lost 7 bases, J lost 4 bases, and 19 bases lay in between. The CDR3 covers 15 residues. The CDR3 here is CASTLDGVSGTEAFF. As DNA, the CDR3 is TGCGCCAGCACCCTCGATGGGGTTTCGGGCACTGAAGCTTTCTTT.

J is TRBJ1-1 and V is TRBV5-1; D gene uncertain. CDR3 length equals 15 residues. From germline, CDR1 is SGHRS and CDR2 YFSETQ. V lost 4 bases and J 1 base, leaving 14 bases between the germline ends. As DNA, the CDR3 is TGCGCCAGCAGCAAAGATCAGCCGCCGAACACTGAAGCTTTCTTT. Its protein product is CASSKDQPPNTEAFF.

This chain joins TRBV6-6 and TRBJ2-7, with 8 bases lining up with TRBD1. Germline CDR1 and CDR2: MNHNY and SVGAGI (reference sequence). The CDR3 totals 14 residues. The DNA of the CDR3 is TGTGCCAGCAGTTACAGAGAGACAGGGGAGTTGATTTTCGTC. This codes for CASSYRETGELIFV.

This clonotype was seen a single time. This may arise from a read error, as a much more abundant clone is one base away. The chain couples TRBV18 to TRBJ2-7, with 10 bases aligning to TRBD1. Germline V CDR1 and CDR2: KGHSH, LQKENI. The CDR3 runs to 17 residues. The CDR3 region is CVSSLTTPGQGAYEQYF. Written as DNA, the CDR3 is TGTGTCAGCTCACTTACAACGCCCGGACAGGGGGCCTACGAGCAGTACTTC. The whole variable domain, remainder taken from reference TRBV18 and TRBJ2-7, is NAGVMQNPRHLVRRRGQEARLRCSPMKGHSHVYWYRQLPEEGLKFMVYLQKENIIDESGMPKERFSAEFPKEGPSILRIQQVVRGDSAAYFCVSSLTTPGQGAYEQYFGPGTRLTVT.

The CDR3 sequence is CASTPADSGSAEQYF. CDR3 nucleotide sequence: TGTGCCAGCACCCCCGCGGATAGCGGGAGTGCCGAGCAGTACTTC. The chain carries TRBV28 and TRBJ2-7; 9 nucleotides align to TRBD2. Germline V gives CDR1 MDHEN, CDR2 SYDVKM. V lost 7 bases and J lost 6; bases outside the gene matches: 13. The CDR3 extends over 15 amino acids.

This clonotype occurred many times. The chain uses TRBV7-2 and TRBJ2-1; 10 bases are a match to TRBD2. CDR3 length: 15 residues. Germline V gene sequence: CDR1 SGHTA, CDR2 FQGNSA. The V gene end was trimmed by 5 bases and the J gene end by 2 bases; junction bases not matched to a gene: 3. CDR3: CASSRTSGPYNEQFF. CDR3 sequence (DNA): TGTGCCAGCAGCCGGACTAGCGGCCCCTACAATGAGCAGTTCTTC.

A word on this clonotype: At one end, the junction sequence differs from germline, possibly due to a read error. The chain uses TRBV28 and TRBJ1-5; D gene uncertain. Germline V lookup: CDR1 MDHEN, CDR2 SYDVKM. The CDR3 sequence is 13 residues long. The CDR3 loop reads CASSGYSHQPQHF. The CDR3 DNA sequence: TGTGCCAGCTCCGGTTATAGCCATCAGCCCCAGCATTTT.

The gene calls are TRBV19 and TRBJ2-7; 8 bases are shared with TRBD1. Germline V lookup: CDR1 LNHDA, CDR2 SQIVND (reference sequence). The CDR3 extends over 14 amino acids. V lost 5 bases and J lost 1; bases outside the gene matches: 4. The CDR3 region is CASSRGQASYEQYF. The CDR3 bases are TGTGCCAGTAGTCGGGGACAGGCTTCCTACGAGCAGTACTTC.

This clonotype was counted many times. CDR3 coding DNA: TGCAGTGCTAGTGGGCAGGGGTTTACCGGGGAGCTGTTTTTT. It encodes CSASGQGFTGELFF. This sequence joins TRBV20-1 and TRBJ2-2; tentative D call: TRBD1 (6 bases). CDR3 length: 14 amino acids. CDR1 and CDR2 from the germline V gene are DFQATT and SNEGSKA (reference sequence). V gave up 3 bases and J gave up 5 bases, with 13 bases separating them.

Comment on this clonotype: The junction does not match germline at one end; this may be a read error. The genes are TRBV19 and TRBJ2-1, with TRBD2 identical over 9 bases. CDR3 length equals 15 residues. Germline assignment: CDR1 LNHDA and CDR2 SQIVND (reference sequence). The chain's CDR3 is CASDTGTSSNNEQFF. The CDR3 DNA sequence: TGTGCCAGTGATACCGGGACTAGCTCCAACAATGAGCAGTTCTTC.

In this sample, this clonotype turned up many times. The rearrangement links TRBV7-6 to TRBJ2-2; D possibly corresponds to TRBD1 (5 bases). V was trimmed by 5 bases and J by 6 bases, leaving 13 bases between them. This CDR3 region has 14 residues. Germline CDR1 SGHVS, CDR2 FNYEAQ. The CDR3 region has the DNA TGTGCCAGCAGCCCATGGGGCTCTCCCGGGGAGCTGTTTTTT. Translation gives CASSPWGSPGELFF. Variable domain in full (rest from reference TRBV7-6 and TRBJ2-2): GAGVSQSPRYKVTKRGQDVALRCDPISGHVSLYWYRQALGQGPEFLTYFNYEAQQDKSGLPNDRFSAERPEGSISTLTIQRTEQRDSAMYRCASSPWGSPGELFFGEGSRLTVL.

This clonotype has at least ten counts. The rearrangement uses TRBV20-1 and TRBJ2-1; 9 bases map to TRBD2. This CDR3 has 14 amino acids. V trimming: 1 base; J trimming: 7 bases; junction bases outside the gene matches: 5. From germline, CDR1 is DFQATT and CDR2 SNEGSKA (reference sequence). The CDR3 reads CSARVAGVSNEQFF. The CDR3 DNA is TGCAGTGCTAGAGTAGCGGGAGTGTCGAATGAGCAGTTCTTC.

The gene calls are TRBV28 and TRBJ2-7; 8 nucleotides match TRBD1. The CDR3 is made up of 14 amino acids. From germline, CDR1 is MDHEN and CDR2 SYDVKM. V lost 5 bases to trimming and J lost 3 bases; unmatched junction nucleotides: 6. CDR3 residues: CASSPRTGIYEQYV. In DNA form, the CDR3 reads TGTGCCAGCAGTCCACGGACAGGGATCTACGAGCAGTACGTC.

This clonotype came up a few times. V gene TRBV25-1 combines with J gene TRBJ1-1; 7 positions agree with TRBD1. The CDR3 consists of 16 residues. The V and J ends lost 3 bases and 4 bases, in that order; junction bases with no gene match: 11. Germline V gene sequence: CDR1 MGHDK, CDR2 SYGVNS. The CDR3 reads CASSEPTGDSGTEAFF. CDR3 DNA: TGTGCCAGCAGTGAGCCTACAGGGGATAGCGGCACTGAAGCTTTCTTT. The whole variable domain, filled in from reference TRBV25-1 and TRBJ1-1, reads EADIYQTPRYLVIGTGKKITLECSQTMGHDKMYWYQQDPGMELHLIHYSYGVNSTEKGDLSSESTVSRIRTEHFPLTLESARPSHTSQYLCASSEPTGDSGTEAFFGQGTRLTVV.

Written as DNA, the CDR3 is TGTGCCAGCAGCCAGACCGGGGGGGCCATTGTTTCGCAGTATTTT. Amino acid sequence: CASSQTGGAIVSQYF. The chain employs TRBV14 and TRBJ2-3; 8 nucleotides align to TRBD2. Trimming removed 3 bases from V and 10 bases from J; junction bases left unmatched: 12. Looked up from germline, CDR1 is SGHDN and CDR2 is FVKESK. There are 15 residues in the CDR3.

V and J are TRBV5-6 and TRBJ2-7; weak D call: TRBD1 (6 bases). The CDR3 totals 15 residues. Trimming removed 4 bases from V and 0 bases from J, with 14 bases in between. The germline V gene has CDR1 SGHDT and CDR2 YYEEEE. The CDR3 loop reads CASSRPGTNSYEQYF. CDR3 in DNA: TGTGCCAGCAGCCGACCGGGGACAAACTCCTACGAGCAGTACTTC.

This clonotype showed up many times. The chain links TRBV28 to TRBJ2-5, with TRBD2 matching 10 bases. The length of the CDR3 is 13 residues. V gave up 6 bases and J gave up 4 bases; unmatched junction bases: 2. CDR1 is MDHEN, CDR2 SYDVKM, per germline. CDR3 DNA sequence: TGTGCCAGCAGCCTAGCGGGAGCAGAGACCCAGTACTTC. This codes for CASSLAGAETQYF.

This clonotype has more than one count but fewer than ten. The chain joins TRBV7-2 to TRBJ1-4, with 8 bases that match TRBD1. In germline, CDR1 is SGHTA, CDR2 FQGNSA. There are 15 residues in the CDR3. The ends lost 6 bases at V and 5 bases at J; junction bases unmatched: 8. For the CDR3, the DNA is TGTGCCAGCAGTCAGAGCCCAGGGGGCAATGAAAAACTGTTTTTT. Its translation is CASSQSPGGNEKLFF.

The CDR3 loop is CASNTGSTGTLHF. The CDR3 bases are TGTGCCAGCAATACAGGTTCGACTGGGACCCTCCACTTT. The chain has TRBV2 and TRBJ1-6, with D possibly matching TRBD1 (5 bases). V was clipped by 7 bases and J by 14 bases, with 18 bases between them. CDR1 SNHLY and CDR2 FYNNEI come from the germline V gene. The CDR3 totals 13 residues.

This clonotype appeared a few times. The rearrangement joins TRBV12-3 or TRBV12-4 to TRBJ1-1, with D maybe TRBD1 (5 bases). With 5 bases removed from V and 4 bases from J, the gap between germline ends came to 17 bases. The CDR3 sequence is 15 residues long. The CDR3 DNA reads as TGTGCCAGCAGTAGGGGACCGGGCCTTTTCACTGAAGCTTTCTTT. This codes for CASSRGPGLFTEAFF.

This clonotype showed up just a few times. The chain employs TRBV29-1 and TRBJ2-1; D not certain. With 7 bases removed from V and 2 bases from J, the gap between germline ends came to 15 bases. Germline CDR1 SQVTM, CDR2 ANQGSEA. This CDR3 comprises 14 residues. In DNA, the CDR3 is TGCAGCGCCCCCCCTGAAGGCCCCTACAATGAGCAGTTCTTC. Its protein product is CSAPPEGPYNEQFF.

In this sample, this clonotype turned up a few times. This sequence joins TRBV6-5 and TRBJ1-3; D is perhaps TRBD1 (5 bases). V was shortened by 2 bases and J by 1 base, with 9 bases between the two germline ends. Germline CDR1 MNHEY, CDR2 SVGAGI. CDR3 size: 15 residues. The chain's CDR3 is CASSYGGVSGNTIYF. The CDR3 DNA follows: TGTGCCAGCAGTTACGGGGGGGTTTCTGGAAACACCATATATTTT.

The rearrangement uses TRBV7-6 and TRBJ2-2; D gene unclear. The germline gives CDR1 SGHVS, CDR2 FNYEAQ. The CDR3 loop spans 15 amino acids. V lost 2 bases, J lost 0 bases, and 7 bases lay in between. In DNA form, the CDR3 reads TGTGCCAGCAGCTTACTTCCGTCGAACACCGGGGAGCTGTTTTTT. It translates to CASSLLPSNTGELFF.

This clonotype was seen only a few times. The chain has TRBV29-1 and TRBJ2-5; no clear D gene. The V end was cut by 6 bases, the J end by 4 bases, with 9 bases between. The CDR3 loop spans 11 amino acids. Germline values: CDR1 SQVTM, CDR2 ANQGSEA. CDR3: CSVLPGETQYF. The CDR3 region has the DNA TGCAGCGTACTTCCGGGAGAGACCCAGTACTTC.

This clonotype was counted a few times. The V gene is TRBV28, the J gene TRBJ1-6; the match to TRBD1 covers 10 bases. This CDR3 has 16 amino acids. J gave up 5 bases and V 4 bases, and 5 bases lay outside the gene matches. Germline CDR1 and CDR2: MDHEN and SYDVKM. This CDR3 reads CASSSGTGVDNSPLHF. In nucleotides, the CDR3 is TGTGCCAGCAGTTCGGGGACAGGGGTGGATAATTCACCCCTCCACTTT.

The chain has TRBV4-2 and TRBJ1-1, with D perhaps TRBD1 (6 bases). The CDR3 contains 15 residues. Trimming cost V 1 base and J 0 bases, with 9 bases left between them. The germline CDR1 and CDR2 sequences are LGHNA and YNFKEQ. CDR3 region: CASSQGSGVNTEAFF. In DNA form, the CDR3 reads TGTGCCAGCAGCCAAGGGTCAGGGGTGAACACTGAAGCTTTCTTT.